The T cell receptor (beta chain) under discussion was sequenced for a study of cytomegalovirus exposure and HLA in healthy donors. Assay: immunoSEQ multiplex PCR; the TCRdb copy retains only in-frame clones and omits some. The table lists 250,000 or so clones, 90% of them singletons. Germline CDR1 reads ENHRY; CDR2 reads SYGVKD. V dropped 8 bases and J dropped 8; count of bases not matched to a gene: 5. The CDR3 sequence is 11 residues long. Sequences were obtained from PBMCs. V is TRBV10-3 and J is TRBJ2-5; 7 positions agree with TRBD2. The TCR originated in a woman aged 18-29 years in good health and CMV-seronegative. CDR3 amino acids: CAIGRGDTQYF. DNA of the CDR3: TGTGCCATCGGGAGGGGAGATACCCAGTACTTC.